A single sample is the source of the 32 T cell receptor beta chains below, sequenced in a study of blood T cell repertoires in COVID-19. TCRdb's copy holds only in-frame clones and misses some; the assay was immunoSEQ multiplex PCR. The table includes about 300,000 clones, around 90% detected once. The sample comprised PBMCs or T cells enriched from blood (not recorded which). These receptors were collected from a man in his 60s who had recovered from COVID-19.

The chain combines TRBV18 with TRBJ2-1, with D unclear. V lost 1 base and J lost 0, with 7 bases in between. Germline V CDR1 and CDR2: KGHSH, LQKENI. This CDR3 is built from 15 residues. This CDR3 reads CASSPRRNSYNEQFF. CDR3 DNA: TGTGCCAGCTCACCACGGCGGAACTCCTACAATGAGCAGTTCTTC.

The CDR3 loop is CASSSNRGVNQPQHF. The CDR3 nucleotides read TGTGCCAGCAGTTCAAACAGGGGAGTCAATCAGCCCCAGCATTTT. V gene TRBV4-2 combines with J gene TRBJ1-5; 7 bases fit TRBD1. Germline CDR1 reads LGHNA; CDR2 reads YNFKEQ. The CDR3 is made up of 15 amino acids. V lost 6 bases and J lost 3; bases outside the gene matches: 8.

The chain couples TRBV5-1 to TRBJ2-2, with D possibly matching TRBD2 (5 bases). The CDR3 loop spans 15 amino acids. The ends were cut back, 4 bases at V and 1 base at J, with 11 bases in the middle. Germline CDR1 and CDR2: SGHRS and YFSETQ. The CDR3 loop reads CASSVEGLNTGELFF. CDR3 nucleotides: TGCGCCAGCAGCGTAGAAGGACTGAACACCGGGGAGCTGTTTTTT. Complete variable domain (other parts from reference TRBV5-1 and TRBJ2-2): KAGVTQTPRYLIKTRGQQVTLSCSPISGHRSVSWYQQTPGQGLQFLFEYFSETQRNKGNFPGRFSGRQFSNSRSEMNVSTLELGDSALYLCASSVEGLNTGELFFGEGSRLTVL.

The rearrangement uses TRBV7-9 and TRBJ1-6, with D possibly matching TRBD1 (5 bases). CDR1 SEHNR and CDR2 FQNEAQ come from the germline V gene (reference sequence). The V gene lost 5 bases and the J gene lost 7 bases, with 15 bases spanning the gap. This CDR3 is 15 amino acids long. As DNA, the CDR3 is TGTGCCAGCAGCCCGGCCCGGCGGGACAATTCACCCCTCCACTTT. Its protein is CASSPARRDNSPLHF.

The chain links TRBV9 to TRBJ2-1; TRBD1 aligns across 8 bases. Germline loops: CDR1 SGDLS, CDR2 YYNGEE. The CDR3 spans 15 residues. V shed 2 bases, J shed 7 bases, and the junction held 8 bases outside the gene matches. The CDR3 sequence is CASSVRVGQGNEQFF. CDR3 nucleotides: TGTGCCAGCAGCGTCCGGGTAGGACAGGGTAATGAGCAGTTCTTC.

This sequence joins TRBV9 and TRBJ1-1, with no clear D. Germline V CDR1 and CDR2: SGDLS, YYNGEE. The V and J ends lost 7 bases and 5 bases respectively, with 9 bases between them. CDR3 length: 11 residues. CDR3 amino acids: CASGQLTEAFF. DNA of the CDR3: TGTGCCAGCGGGCAGCTTACTGAAGCTTTCTTT.

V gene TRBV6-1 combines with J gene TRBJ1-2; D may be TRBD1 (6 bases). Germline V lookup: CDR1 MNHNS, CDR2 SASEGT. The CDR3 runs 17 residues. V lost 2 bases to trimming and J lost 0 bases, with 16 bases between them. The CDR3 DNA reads TGTGCCAGCAGTGAATATGTCAGGGGTTGGACTAACTATGGCTACACCTTC. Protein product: CASSEYVRGWTNYGYTF.

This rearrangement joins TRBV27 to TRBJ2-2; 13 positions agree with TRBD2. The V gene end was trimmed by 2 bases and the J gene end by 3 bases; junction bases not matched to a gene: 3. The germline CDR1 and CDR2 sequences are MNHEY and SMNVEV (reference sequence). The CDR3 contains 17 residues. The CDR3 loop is CASSLPGLAGDTGELFF. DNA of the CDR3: TGTGCCAGCAGTTTACCCGGACTAGCGGGAGACACCGGGGAGCTGTTTTTT.

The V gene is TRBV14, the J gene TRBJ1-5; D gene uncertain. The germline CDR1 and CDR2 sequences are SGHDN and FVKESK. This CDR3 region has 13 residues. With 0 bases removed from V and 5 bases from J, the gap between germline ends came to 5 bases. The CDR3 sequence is CASSQDFYQPQHF. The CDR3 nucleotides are TGTGCCAGCAGCCAAGATTTCTATCAGCCCCAGCATTTT.

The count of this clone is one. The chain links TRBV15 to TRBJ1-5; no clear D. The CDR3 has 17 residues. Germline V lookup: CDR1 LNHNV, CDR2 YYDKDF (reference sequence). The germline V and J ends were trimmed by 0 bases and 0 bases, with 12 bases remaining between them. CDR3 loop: CATSREGGGYSNQPQHF. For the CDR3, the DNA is TGTGCCACCAGCAGAGAAGGTGGCGGCTATAGCAATCAGCCCCAGCATTTT.

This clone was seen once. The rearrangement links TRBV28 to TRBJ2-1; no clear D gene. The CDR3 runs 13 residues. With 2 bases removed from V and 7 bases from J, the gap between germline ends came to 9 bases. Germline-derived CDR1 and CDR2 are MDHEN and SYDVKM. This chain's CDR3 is CASSLIAPNEQFF. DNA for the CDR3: TGTGCCAGCAGTTTAATAGCCCCGAATGAGCAGTTCTTC.

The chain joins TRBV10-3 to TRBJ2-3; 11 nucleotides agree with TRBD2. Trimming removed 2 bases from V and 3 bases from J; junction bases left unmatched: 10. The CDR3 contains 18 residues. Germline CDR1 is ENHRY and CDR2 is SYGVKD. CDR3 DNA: TGTGCCATCAGTGAGCCGTTGGGTAGCGGGAGGGAAACAGATACGCAGTATTTT. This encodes CAISEPLGSGRETDTQYF.

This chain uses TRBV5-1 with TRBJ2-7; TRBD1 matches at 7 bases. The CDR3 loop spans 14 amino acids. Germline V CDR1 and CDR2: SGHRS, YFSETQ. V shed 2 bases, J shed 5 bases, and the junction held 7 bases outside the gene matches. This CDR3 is CASSLSGDSNEQYF. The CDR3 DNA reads TGCGCCAGCAGCTTATCCGGGGACAGTAACGAGCAGTACTTC.

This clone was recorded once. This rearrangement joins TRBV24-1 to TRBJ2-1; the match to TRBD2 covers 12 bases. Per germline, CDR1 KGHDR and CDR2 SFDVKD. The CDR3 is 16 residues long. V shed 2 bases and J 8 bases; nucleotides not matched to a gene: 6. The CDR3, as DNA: TGTGCCACCAGTGATTGGAAACTAGCGGGAGGTTATGAGCAGTTCTTC. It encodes CATSDWKLAGGYEQFF.

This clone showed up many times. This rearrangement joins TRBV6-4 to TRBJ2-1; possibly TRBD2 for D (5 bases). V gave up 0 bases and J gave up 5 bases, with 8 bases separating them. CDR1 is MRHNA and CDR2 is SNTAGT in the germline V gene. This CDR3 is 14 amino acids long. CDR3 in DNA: TGTGCCAGCAGTGACTCTAGCGATAACAATGAGCAGTTCTTC. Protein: CASSDSSDNNEQFF.

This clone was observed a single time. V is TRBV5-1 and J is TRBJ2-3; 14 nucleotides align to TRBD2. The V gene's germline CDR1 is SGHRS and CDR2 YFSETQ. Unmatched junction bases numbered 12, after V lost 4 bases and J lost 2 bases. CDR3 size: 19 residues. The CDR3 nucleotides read TGCGCCAGCAGCGCAGGGACTAGCGGGAGCCGGAGGGACACAGATACGCAGTATTTT. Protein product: CASSAGTSGSRRDTDTQYF. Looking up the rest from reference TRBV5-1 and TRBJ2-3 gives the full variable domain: KAGVTQTPRYLIKTRGQQVTLSCSPISGHRSVSWYQQTPGQGLQFLFEYFSETQRNKGNFPGRFSGRQFSNSRSEMNVSTLELGDSALYLCASSAGTSGSRRDTDTQYFGPGTRLTVL.

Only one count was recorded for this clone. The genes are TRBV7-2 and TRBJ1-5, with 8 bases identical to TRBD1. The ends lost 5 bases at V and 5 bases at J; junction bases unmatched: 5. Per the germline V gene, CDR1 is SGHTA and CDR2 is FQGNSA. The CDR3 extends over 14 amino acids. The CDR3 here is CASSQDREYQPQHF. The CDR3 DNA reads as TGTGCCAGCAGCCAGGACAGGGAGTATCAGCCCCAGCATTTT. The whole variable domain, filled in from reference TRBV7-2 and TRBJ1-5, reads GAGVSQSPSNKVTEKGKDVELRCDPISGHTALYWYRQSLGQGLEFLIYFQGNSAPDKSGLPSDRFSAERTGGSVSTLTIQRTQQEDSAVYLCASSQDREYQPQHFGDGTRLSIL.

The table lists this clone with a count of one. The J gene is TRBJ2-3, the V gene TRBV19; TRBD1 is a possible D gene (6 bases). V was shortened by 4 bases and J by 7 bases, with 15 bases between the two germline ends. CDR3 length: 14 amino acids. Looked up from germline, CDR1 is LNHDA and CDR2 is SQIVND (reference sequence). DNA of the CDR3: TGTGCCAGTAGTACAGGGGACGAATTGTATACGCAGTATTTT. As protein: CASSTGDELYTQYF.

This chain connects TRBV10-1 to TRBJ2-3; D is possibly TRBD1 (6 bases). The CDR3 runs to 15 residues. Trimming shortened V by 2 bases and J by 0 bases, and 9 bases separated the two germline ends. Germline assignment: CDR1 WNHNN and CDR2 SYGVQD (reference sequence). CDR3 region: CASSEGQLSTDTQYF. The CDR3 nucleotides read TGCGCCAGCAGTGAGGGACAGCTGAGCACAGATACGCAGTATTTT.

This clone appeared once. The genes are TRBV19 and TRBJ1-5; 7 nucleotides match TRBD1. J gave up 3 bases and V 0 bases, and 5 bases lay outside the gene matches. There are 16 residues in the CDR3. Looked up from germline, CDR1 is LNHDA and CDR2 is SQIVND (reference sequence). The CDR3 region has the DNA TGTGCCAGTAGTATAGACGGGCAGGGGGTCAATCAGCCCCAGCATTTT. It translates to CASSIDGQGVNQPQHF.

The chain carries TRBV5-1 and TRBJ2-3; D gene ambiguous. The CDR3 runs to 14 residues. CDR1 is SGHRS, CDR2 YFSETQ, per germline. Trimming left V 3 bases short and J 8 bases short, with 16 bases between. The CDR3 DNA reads TGCGCCAGCAGCTCTGCCCCTCCCGCCGGTACGCAGTATTTT. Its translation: CASSSAPPAGTQYF.

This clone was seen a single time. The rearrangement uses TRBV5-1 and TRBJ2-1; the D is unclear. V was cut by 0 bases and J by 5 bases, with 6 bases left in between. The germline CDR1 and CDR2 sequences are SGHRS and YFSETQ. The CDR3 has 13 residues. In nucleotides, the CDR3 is TGCGCCAGCAGCTTGGCCACGGACAATGAGCAGTTCTTC. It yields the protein CASSLATDNEQFF.

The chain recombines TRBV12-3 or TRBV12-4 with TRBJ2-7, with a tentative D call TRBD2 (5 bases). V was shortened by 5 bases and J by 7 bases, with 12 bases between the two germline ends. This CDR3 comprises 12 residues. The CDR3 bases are TGTGCCAGCAGTGTTCTAGCTCGAGAGCAGTACTTC. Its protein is CASSVLAREQYF.

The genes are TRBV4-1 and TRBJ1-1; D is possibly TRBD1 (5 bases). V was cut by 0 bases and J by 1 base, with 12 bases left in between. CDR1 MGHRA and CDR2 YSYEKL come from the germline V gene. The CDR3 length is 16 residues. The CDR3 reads CASSQDSGDWNTEAFF. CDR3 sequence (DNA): TGCGCCAGCAGCCAAGATTCCGGGGACTGGAACACTGAAGCTTTCTTT.

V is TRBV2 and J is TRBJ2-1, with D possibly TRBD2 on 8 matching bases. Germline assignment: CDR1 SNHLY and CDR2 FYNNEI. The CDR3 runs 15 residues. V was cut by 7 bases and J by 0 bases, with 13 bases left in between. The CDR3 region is CASTGGTVSYNEQFF. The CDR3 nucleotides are TGTGCCAGCACGGGGGGGACAGTCTCCTACAATGAGCAGTTCTTC.

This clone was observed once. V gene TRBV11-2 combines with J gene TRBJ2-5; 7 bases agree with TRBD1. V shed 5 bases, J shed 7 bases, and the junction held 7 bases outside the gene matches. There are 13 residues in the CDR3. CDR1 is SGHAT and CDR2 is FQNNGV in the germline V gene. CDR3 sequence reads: CASSQKGAGTQYF. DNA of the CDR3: TGTGCCAGCAGCCAGAAGGGGGCGGGGACCCAGTACTTC.

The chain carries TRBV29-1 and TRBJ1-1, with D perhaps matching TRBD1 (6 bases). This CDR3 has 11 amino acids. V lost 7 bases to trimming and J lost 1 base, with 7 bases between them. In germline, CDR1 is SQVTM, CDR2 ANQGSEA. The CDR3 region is CSGTENTEAFF. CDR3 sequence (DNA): TGCAGCGGGACAGAGAACACTGAAGCTTTCTTT.

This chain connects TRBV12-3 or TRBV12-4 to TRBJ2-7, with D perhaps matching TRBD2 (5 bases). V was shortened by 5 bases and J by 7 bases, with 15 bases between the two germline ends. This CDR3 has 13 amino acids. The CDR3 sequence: CASSLKVGREQYF. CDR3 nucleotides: TGTGCCAGCAGTCTTAAGGTGGGGAGAGAGCAGTACTTC.

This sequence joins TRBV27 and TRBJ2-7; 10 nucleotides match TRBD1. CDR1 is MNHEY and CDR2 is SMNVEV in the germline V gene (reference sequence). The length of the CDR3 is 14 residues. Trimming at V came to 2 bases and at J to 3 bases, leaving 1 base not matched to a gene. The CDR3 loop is CASSLGQGVYEQYF. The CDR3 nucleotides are TGTGCCAGCAGTTTAGGACAGGGGGTCTACGAGCAGTACTTC.

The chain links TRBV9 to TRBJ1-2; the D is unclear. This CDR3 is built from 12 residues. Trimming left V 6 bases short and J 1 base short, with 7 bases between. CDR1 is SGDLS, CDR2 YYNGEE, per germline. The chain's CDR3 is CASNRGNYGYTF. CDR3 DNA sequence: TGTGCCAGCAATCGGGGTAACTATGGCTACACCTTC. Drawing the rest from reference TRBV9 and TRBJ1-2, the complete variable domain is DSGVTQTPKHLITATGQRVTLRCSPRSGDLSVYWYQQSLDQGLQFLIQYYNGEERAKGNILERFSAQQFPDLHSELNLSSLELGDSALYFCASNRGNYGYTFGSGTRLTVV.

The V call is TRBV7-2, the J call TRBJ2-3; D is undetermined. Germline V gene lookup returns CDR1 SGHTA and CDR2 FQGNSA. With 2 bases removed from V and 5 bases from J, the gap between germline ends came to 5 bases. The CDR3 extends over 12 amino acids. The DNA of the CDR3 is TGTGCCAGCAGCTTAAACATAGATACGCAGTATTTT. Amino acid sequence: CASSLNIDTQYF.

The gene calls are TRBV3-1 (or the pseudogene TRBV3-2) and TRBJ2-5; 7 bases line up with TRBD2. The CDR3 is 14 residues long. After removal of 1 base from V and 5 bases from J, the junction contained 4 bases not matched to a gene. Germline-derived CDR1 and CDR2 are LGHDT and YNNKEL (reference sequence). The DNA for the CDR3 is TGTGCCAGCAGCCAAGCAGACGGGGGGGAGACCCAGTACTTC. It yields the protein CASSQADGGETQYF.